The 4 T cell receptor beta chains listed next were all sequenced from one sample in a study of lymphopenia after photon versus proton radiotherapy (dated by TCRdb to between 2018 and 2021). Libraries were made using the immunoSEQ multiplex PCR assay. As stored in TCRdb, this immuneACCESS dataset retains in-frame rearrangements with V and J assigned. A fraction of the clones does not appear; measured against another copy, unresolved V genes explain less than half of the discrepancy, and the remainder lacks a known reason. A total of roughly 16,000 clones appear in this sample, 65% to 90% of them only once. The ten top clones hold 11% of the sample. The source material was peripheral blood, sampled from a patient treated with proton-based radiotherapy. These receptors were taken from a man aged 65 to 85 with pancreatic cancer.

This clone was seen a single time. V is TRBV19 and J is TRBJ2-1, with TRBD1 matching 8 bases. Germline values: CDR1 LNHDA, CDR2 SQIVND (reference sequence). V lost 5 bases, J lost 9 bases, and 6 bases stayed unmatched. This CDR3 is 13 amino acids long. CDR3 coding DNA: TGTGCCAGTAGTCCGGACAGGGAAGGTGAGCAGTTCTTC. Amino acid sequence: CASSPDREGEQFF.

The chain combines TRBV5-6 with TRBJ2-7; TRBD2 is a possible D gene (5 bases). The CDR3 consists of 15 residues. Trimming shortened V by 3 bases and J by 3 bases, and 16 bases separated the two germline ends. Germline loops: CDR1 SGHDT, CDR2 YYEEEE. The CDR3 DNA reads as TGTGCCAGCAGCTACCCGGGAACGGCGGGCTACGAGCAGTACTTC. This codes for CASSYPGTAGYEQYF. Using reference TRBV5-6 and TRBJ2-7 for the parts outside the CDR3, the full variable domain is DAGVTQSPTHLIKTRGQQVTLRCSPKSGHDTVSWYQQALGQGPQFIFQYYEEEERQRGNFPDRFSGHQFPNYSSELNVNALLLGDSALYLCASSYPGTAGYEQYFGPGTRLTVT.

The sample holds one count of this clone. J is TRBJ2-1 and V is TRBV5-1; D could derive from TRBD1 or TRBD2 (5 bases each). CDR3 size: 13 residues. The V end was cut by 1 base, the J end by 8 bases, with 10 bases between. Germline CDR1 SGHRS, CDR2 YFSETQ. The CDR3 loop reads CASSLLGTDEQFF. CDR3 sequence (DNA): TGCGCCAGCAGCTTGCTCGGGACCGATGAGCAGTTCTTC.

This chain uses TRBV12-5 with TRBJ2-3; tentatively, D is TRBD1 or TRBD2 (5 bases each). The CDR3 runs 15 residues. The germline V and J ends were trimmed by 0 bases and 0 bases, with 7 bases remaining between them. Looked up from germline, CDR1 is LGHNT and CDR2 is FRNRAP. For the CDR3, the DNA is TGTGCTAGTGGTTTGGTTGGGGACAGCACAGATACGCAGTATTTT. The encoded protein is CASGLVGDSTDTQYF. Full variable domain (remainder filled in from reference TRBV12-5 and TRBJ2-3): DARVTQTPRHKVTEMGQEVTMRCQPILGHNTVFWYRQTMMQGLELLAYFRNRAPLDDSGMPKDRFSAEMPDATLATLKIQPSEPRDSAVYFCASGLVGDSTDTQYFGPGTRLTVL.